This TCR beta chain stems from a study of cytomegalovirus exposure and HLA in healthy donors (dated by TCRdb to the late 2010s). Concerning the study at large: An earlier analysis of more than 550 of the donors reported 250 to 350 Gb of sequence data and 117 million unique TCR beta sequences obtained from approximately 180 million T cells. Approximately 300 gigabases of sequencing data and approximately 93 million unique TCR sequences were included in an early release covering 550 to 650 HLA-typed donors. Of the roughly 400 genotyped donors, less than 85% were placed in the genetic ancestry cluster associated with self-reported Caucasian donors. The study was designed to test whether signatures of past pathogen exposure could be identified by cataloging public T cell receptors. The study used immunosequencing to profile the T cell repertoires of approximately 630 subjects and linked those repertoires to cytomegalovirus serostatus. Along with the approximately 650-subject first cohort, a separate validation cohort of over a hundred different subjects was used. To predict cytomegalovirus infection status, the study combined high-throughput TCR immunosequencing, statistical association of individual TCRs with disease status, and machine learning. To study patterns of TCR occurrence, a later analysis re-analyzed previously published TCR beta repertoires from 550 to 800 donors and added high-resolution HLA genotyping. Rather than drawing on any new phenotypic data, the later analysis identified candidate immune exposures from TCR beta sequences and the way those sequences occurred across donors. In an earlier analysis of 500 to 650 of the donors, high-throughput TCR beta sequencing was used to judge whether each TCR beta V gene segment behaved as functional or pseudogenic. Alongside the repertoire data, information on donor age, sex, ethnicity and CMV serostatus was compiled. Genome-wide SNP genotypes for about 65% of the 666 donors were used in a later genetic analysis, which treated that subset as a discovery cohort. Every discovery cohort repertoire had been produced on one sequencing platform. HLA typing covered class I and class II loci at four-digit resolution. The number of typed donors differed by locus: about 620-640 for A, B, C, DRB1 and DQB1; approximately 520 for DQA1; 606 for DPA1; and roughly 490 for DPB1. Roughly five DR-DQ haplotypes were handled as single units for association and clustering because linkage in the cohort was strong. Across some 400 genotyped donors of the cohort, an average of about 240,000 unique TCR beta nucleotide sequences per donor were sequenced, and 15% to 20% of those sequences were non-productive.

The cohort comprised 550 to 700 healthy bone marrow donors. Cohort members were all nominally healthy when sampled, although unrecorded immune exposures were likely present. The donor was CMV seronegative and was included in the group of around 320 seronegative cohort members. A peripheral blood sample was collected from each donor, and TCR beta sequencing was performed on peripheral blood mononuclear cells. The Qiagen DNeasy Blood Extraction Kit was used to extract genomic DNA from the blood cell samples. Regarding this clone: Its antigen is not yet known. Per-nucleotide qualities are absent, and no much larger clonotype sits a single base away.

The library was obtained by the immunoSEQ multiplex PCR assay. For the multiplex PCR, a mixture combining 60 forward primers for TCR Vbeta segments and 13 reverse primers for TCR Jbeta segments was used. Amplification of the CDR3 region of rearranged TCR beta genes was performed with a multiplex PCR assay on genomic DNA. The Illumina HiSeq System was used to sequence the amplified TCR beta libraries as 87-base-pair reads. In the source study's methods: A later analysis counted 65 million to 90 million unique TCR beta chains across the 640 or so repertoires, and about 10 million of these chains were shared by at least two donors. To remove PCR and sequencing errors, raw reads were error-corrected and collapsed into unique sequences using a nearest-neighbor algorithm that merged closely related sequences. Alignment of CDR3 sequences to IMGT reference sequences was used to assign V, D and J gene segments. For a sequence to be retained, a match of at least six nucleotides was required to both a V gene segment and a J gene segment. Rearrangements were called productive when the CDR3 lacked stop codons and stayed in frame with V and J; all others were non-productive. Following IMGT convention, CDR3 was defined as the stretch from the second conserved V-encoded cysteine up to the conserved J-encoded phenylalanine. In an earlier analysis of just under 600 of the donors, sequences lacking an unambiguous match to a single V gene segment were excluded. In an earlier analysis of a few hundred of the donors, V segments were called functional above 56.7% productive rearrangements and were called segregating when the between-donor standard deviation exceeded 5%. To diagnose cytomegalovirus status from the catalog of TCR beta chain sequences, a statistical classification framework was built. In a later analysis, V and J genes were assigned by comparing TCR nucleotide sequences against IMGT/GENE-DB human TR gene sequences. Using the TCRdist pipeline, a later analysis assigned CDR3 sequences along with most-parsimonious VDJ recombination scenarios. In a later analysis, each TCR beta chain was defined by its CDR3 amino acid sequence together with its V-gene family, and reads without a unique V-gene family were excluded. A later analysis removed over 500 highly shared, low-generation-probability nucleotide sequences to deal with suspected cross-contamination and a sequencing artifact. In a later analysis, a clonal expansion index was calculated for each public chain from normalized within-repertoire ranks of inferred template counts. A later analysis computed generation probabilities with a VDJ recombination model fitted to out-of-frame rearrangements, and checked the results against IGoR. In a later analysis, TCR-TCR, TCR-HLA and TCR-CMV co-occurrence was scored with hypergeometric tests, and a repertoire-size bias correction was applied to TCR pairs. To estimate false discovery rates, a later analysis permuted the HLA or CMV assignments 20 times. In a later analysis, co-occurring TCRs were grouped using DBSCAN, and TCRdist sequence similarity was added for clustering within HLA-allele-positive subsets. Co-occurrence clustering excluded repertoires with fewer than 30,000 or more than 120,000 public chains, plus five with anomalous nucleotide sharing. Not all clones reach the TCRdb copy of this immuneACCESS table, which keeps in-frame sequences only. Checked studies attribute under half of the gap to unresolved V genes and leave the rest unexplained. That table supplies the V and J calls and clone size; D and trimming were determined from the DNA. The sample has about 210,000 clones on record, about 75% of them singletons. Jointly, the top ten make up approximately 1.8% of the sample.

Results the study describes overall, beyond this receptor: According to a later analysis, TCR association rates differed among HLA loci, with DRB1 alleles showing the most associated TCRs and HLA-C alleles showing the fewest. Specific HLA alleles were associated with 16,951 TCR beta sequences at a false discovery rate of 0.05 in a later analysis. The study listed 150 to 200 TCR beta chains as associated with cytomegalovirus. This cohort had only TCR beta chains sequenced, and the lack of alpha or paired-chain data limited which features could be detected. A further reported finding was that TCR beta sequences accurately predicted the HLA-A and HLA-B alleles for most subjects in the first cohort. The authors suggested that the approach could potentially be extended to other disease states and immunological phenotypes. Because HLA typing was missing for some donors at each locus, association tests included only the typed subset. Over 15 rarely observed V segments, including chromosome 9 orphons, were excluded from the earlier analysis of some 590 of the donors because counts were too low. A later genetic analysis reported fewer N-insertions in productive TCRs among donors in an Asian-associated ancestry cluster than the approximately 700-donor mean. Correlated functional status among segregating V segments might reflect linkage disequilibrium, but an unknown experimental factor could not be ruled out. Most TCR sequences were seen in very few donors, while some public TCRs were found in many individuals. A group of highly shared sequence variants was considered likely to be a technical artifact of the sequencing pipeline. Several of the top co-occurrence clusters appeared to be linked to parvovirus B19, influenza, CMV and Epstein-Barr virus, according to a later analysis. The presence/absence analyses assumed that sequencing depth was roughly uniform across donors, and that assumption may not be true. In an earlier analysis of under 600 of the donors, most TCR beta V segments were observed in productive rearrangements about 90% or about 30% of the time, broadly matching IMGT annotations. In vitro tests confirmed that a few of the cytomegalovirus-associated TCR beta chains recognize cytomegalovirus antigens. In a later analysis, HLA-associated TCR beta chains showed more clonal expansion and lower generation probabilities than non-associated chains that were equally common. In a later genetic analysis, a missense DCLRE1C variant was associated with V-gene and J-gene trimming of TCR beta chains, and the association was replicated in an independent cohort. Strong co-occurrence of HLA alleles, especially DR and DQ, made assigning TCR associations to individual alleles difficult. The classifier was reported to diagnose cytomegalovirus status with high specificity and sensitivity in both the original cohort and the validation cohort. Immune exposure information for the cohort was limited to CMV serostatus. Most CMV-associated TCR beta chains appeared to be HLA-restricted in a later analysis, and the HLA associations seemed to be driven largely by CMV exposure.

Sequences were obtained from PBMCs. The receptor's source is a male donor in good health and CMV-seronegative.

In nucleotide form, the sequence is TGTGCCAGCAGCTTAATGATCCGGACAGCCACAGATACGCAGTATTTT. Translation gives CASSLMIRTATDTQYF. The chain uses TRBV7-3 and TRBJ2-3; tentative D gene TRBD1, with 6 bases matching. The germline V gene provides CDR1 SGHTA and CDR2 FQGTGA. The CDR3 sequence holds 16 residues, the cysteine and phenylalanine included. Only CDR3 DNA is held: 48 bases, read in frame from base 1. V loses 1 base, J loses 2 bases, and the germline ends lie 13 bases apart.